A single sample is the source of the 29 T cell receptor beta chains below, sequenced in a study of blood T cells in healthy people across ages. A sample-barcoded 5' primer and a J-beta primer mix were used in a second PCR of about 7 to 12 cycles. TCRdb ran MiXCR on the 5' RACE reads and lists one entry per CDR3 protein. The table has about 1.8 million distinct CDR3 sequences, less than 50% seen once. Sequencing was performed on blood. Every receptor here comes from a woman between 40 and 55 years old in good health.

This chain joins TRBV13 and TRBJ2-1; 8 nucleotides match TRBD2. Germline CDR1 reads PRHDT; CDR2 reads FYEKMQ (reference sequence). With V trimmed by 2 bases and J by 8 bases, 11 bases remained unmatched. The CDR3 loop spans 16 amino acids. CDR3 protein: CASSLKIRGGLDEQFF. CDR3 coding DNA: TGTGCCAGCAGCTTAAAAATTCGGGGGGGCCTAGATGAGCAGTTCTTC.

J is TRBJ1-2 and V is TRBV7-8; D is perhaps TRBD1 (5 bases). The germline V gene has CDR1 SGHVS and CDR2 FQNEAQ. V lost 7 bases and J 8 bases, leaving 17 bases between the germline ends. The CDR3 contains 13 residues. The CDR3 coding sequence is TGTGCCAGCACCCTAGGGACGGGGTGGGGCTACACCTTC. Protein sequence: CASTLGTGWGYTF.

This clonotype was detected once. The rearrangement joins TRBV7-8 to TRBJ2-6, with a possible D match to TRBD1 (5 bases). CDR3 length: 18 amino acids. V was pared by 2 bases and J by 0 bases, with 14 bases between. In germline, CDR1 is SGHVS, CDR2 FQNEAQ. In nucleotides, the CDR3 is TGTGCCAGCAGCTTATCGAATCTAGGGGCCTCTGGGGCCAACGTCCTGACTTTC. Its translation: CASSLSNLGASGANVLTF.

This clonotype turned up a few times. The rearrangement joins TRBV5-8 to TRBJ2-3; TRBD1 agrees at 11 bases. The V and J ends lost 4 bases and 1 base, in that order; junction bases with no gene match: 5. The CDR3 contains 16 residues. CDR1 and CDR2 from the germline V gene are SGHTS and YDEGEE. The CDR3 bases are TGTGCCAGCAGCCTGGGACAGGGGGAGGGCACAGATACGCAGTATTTT. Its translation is CASSLGQGEGTDTQYF.

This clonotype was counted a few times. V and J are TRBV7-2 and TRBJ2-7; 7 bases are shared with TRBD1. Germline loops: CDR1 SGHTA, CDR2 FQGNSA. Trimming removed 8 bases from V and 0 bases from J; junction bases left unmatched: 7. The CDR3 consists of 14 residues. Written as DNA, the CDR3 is TGTGCCAGCCGTTCGGGACAGCCCTCCTACGAGCAGTACTTC. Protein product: CASRSGQPSYEQYF.

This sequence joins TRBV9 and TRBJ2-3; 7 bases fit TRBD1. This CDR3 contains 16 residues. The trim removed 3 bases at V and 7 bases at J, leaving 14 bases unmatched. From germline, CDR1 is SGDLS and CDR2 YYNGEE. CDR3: CASSARGDRVGNTQYF. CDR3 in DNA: TGTGCCAGCAGCGCCCGCGGCGACAGGGTGGGAAATACGCAGTATTTT.

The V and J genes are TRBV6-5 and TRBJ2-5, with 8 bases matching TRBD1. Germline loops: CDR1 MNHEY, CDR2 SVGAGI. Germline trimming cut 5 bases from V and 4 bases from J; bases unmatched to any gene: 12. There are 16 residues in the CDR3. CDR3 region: CASSPAPGQGGETQYF. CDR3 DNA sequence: TGTGCCAGCAGTCCCGCTCCCGGACAGGGTGGAGAGACCCAGTACTTC.

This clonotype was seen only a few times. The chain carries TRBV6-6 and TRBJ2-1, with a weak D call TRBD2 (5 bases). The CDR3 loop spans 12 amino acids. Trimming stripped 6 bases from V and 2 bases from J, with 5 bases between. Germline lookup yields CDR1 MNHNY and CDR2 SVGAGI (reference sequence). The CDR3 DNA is TGTGCCAGCAGGGAGGCCTACAATGAGCAGTTCTTC. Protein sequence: CASREAYNEQFF.

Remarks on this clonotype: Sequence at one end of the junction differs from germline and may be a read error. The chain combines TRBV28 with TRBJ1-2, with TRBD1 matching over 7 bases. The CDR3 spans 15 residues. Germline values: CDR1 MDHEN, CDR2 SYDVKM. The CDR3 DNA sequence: TGTGCCAACAGTCCGACCTTACAGGGGACTTATGGCTACACCTTC. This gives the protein CANSPTLQGTYGYTF.

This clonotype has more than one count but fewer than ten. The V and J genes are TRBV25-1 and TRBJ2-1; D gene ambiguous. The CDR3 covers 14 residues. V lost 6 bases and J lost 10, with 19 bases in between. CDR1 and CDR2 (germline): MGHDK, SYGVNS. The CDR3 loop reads CASRTAGAMAEQFF. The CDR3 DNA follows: TGTGCCAGCAGGACGGCAGGAGCGATGGCGGAGCAGTTCTTC.

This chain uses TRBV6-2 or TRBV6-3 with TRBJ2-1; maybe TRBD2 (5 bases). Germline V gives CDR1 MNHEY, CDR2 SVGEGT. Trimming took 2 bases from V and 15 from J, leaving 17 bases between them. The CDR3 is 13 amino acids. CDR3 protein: CASSYALTRDGFF. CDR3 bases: TGTGCCAGCAGTTACGCCTTAACTAGAGATGGGTTCTTC.

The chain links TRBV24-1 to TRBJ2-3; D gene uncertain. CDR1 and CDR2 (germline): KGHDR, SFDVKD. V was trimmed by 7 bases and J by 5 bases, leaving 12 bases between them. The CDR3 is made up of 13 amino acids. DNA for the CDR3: TGTGCCACCAGCCGTCCCCTGGGAGATACGCAGTATTTT. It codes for CATSRPLGDTQYF.

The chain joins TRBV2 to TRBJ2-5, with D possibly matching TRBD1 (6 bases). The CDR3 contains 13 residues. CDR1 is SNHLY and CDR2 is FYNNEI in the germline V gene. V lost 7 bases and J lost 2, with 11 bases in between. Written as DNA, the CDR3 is TGTGCCAGCAACCGGGACAAACAAGAGACCCAGTACTTC. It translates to CASNRDKQETQYF.

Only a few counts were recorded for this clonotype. The CDR3 sequence: CASKQQETQYF. The CDR3 nucleotides read TGTGCCAGCAAACAGCAAGAGACCCAGTACTTC. The chain joins TRBV6-2 or TRBV6-3 to TRBJ2-5, with D unresolved. The CDR3 contains 11 residues. Germline assignment: CDR1 MNHEY and CDR2 SVGEGT. V was trimmed by 7 bases and J by 2 bases, leaving 5 bases between them.

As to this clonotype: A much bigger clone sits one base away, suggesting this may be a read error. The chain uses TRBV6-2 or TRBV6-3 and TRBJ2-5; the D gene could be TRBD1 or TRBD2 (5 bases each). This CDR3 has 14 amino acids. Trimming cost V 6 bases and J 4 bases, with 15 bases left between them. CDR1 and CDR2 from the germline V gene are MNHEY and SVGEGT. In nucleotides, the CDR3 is TGTGCCAGCAGCTCGGGACGACCCTCAGAGACCCAGTACTTC. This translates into CASSSGRPSETQYF.

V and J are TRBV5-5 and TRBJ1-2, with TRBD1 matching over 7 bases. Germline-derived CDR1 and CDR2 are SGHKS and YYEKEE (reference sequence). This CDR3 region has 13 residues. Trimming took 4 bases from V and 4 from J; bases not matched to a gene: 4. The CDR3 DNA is TGTGCCAGCAGCACAGGGGTTGTCTATGGCTACACCTTC. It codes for CASSTGVVYGYTF.

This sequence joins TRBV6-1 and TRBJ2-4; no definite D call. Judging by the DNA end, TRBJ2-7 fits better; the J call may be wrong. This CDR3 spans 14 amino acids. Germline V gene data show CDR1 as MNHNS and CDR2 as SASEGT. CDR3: CASSEARASYEQYF. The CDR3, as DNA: TGTGCCAGCAGTGAAGCTCGGGCGTCCTACGAGCAGTACTTC.

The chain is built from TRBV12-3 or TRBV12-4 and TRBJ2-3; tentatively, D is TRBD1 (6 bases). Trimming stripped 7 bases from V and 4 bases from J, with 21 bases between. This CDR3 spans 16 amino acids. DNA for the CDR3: TGTGCCAGCAATCCCCTAGGCAGGGGAAGCGCAGATACGCAGTATTTT. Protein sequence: CASNPLGRGSADTQYF.

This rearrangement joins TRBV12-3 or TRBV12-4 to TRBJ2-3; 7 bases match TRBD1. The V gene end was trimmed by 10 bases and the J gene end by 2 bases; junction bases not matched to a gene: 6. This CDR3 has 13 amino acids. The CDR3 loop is CATLGQNTDTQYF. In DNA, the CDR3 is TGTGCCACCTTGGGACAGAACACAGATACGCAGTATTTT.

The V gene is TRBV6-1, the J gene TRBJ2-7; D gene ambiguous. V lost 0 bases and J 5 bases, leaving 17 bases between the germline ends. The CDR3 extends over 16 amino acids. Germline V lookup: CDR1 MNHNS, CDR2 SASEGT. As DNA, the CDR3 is TGTGCCAGCAGTGAAGCGCGCGACGGACCTTTCGACGAGCAGTACTTC. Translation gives CASSEARDGPFDEQYF.

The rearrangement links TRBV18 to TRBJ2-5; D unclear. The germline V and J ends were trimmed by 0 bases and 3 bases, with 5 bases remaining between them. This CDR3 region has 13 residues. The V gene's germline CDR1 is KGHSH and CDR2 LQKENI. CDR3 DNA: TGTGCCAGCTCACCACCGATAGAAGAGACCCAGTACTTC. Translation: CASSPPIEETQYF.

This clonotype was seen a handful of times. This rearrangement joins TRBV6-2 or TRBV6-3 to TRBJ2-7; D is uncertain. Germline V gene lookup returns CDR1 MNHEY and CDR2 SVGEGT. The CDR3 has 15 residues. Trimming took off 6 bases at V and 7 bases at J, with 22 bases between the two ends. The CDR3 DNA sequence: TGTGCCAGCAGCATAATGCATGGCCCATCCTGGGAGCAGTACTTC. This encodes CASSIMHGPSWEQYF.

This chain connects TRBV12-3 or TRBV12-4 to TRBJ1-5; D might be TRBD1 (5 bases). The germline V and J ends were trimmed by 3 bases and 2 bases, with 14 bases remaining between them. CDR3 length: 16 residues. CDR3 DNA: TGTGCCAGCAGTTTCCCCTCTGGGGGGGGCAATCAGCCCCAGCATTTT. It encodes CASSFPSGGGNQPQHF.

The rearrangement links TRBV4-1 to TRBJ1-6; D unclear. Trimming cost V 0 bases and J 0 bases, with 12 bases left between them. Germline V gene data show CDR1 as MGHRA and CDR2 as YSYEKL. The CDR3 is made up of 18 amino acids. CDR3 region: CASSQDRRRSSYNSPLHF. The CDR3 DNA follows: TGCGCCAGCAGCCAAGATCGGCGGCGGAGCTCCTATAATTCACCCCTCCACTTT.

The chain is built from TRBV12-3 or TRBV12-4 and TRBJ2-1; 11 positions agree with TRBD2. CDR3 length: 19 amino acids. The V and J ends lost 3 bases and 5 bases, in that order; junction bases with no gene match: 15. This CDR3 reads CASSFSLAGGQPLHNEQFF. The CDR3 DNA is TGTGCCAGCAGTTTTTCGCTAGCGGGGGGCCAGCCCCTCCACAATGAGCAGTTCTTC.

The CDR3 DNA follows: TGTGCCAGCAGTCTTACTAGCGGGGAGAAGACCCAGTACTTC. As protein: CASSLTSGEKTQYF. The gene calls are TRBV11-2 and TRBJ2-5; TRBD2 matches 10 bases. The CDR3 extends over 14 amino acids. CDR1 and CDR2 (germline): SGHAT, FQNNGV. V dropped 6 bases and J dropped 6; count of bases not matched to a gene: 7.

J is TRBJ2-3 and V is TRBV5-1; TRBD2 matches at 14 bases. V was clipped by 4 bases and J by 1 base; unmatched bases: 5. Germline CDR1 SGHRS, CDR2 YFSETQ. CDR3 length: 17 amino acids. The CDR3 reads CASSMGLAGARTDTQYF. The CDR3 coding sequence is TGCGCCAGCAGCATGGGACTAGCGGGGGCCCGCACAGATACGCAGTATTTT. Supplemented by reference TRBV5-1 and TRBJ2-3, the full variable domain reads KAGVTQTPRYLIKTRGQQVTLSCSPISGHRSVSWYQQTPGQGLQFLFEYFSETQRNKGNFPGRFSGRQFSNSRSEMNVSTLELGDSALYLCASSMGLAGARTDTQYFGPGTRLTVL.

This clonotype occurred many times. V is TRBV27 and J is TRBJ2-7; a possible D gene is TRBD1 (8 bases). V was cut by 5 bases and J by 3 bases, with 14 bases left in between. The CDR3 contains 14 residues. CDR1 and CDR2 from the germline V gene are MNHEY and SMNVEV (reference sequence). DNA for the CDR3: TGTGCCAGCAGTCCACAGGGGGGGGACTACGAGCAGTACTTC. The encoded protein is CASSPQGGDYEQYF.

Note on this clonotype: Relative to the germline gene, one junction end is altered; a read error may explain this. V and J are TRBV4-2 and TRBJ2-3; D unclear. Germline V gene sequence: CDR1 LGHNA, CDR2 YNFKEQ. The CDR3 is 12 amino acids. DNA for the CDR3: TGTGCCACCAGCCAAGACTCTCATACGCAGTATTTT. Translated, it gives CATSQDSHTQYF.